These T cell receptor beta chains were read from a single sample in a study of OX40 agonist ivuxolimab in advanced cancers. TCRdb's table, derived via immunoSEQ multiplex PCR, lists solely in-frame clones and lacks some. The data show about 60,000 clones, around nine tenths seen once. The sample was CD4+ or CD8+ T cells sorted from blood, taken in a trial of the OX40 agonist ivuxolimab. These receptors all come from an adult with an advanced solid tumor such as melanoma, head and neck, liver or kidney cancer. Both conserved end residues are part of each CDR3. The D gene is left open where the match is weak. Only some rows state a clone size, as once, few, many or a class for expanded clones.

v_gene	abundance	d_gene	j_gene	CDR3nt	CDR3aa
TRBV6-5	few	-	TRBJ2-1	TGTGCCAGCAGTTACCGGACAACCCACAATGAGCAGTTCTTC	CASSYRTTHNEQFF
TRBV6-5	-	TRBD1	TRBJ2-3	TGTGCCAGTAAACAGGGGGCGCTTACAGATACGCAGTATTTT	CASKQGALTDTQYF
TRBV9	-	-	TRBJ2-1	TGTGCCAGCAGCGTAGATTCGTCCTCCTCTGAGCAGTTCTTC	CASSVDSSSSEQFF
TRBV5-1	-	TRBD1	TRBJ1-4	TGCGCCAGCAGCTCAACCGGGACAGCTTCAGCTAATGAAAAACTGTTTTTT	CASSSTGTASANEKLFF
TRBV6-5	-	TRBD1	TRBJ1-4	TGTGCCAGCAGTTACACAGGGGGCCTTAATGAAAAACTGTTTTTT	CASSYTGGLNEKLFF
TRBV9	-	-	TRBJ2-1	TGTGCCAGCAGCGTAGCCCCGGAGGGGGGTGAGCAGTTCTTC	CASSVAPEGGEQFF
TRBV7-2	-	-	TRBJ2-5	TGTGCCAGCAGCCAGCGGATTGGGGCCCAAGAGACCCAGTACTTC	CASSQRIGAQETQYF
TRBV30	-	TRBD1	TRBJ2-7	TGTGCCTCGACCCGGGACAGTGAAAAAGTCTCCTACGAGCAGTACTTC	CASTRDSEKVSYEQYF
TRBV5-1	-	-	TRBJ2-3	TGCGCCAGCAACGCCGGGACATCCACCACAGATACGCAGTATTTT	CASNAGTSTTDTQYF
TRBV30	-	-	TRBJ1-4	TGTGCCTGGAGTGTACACGAAAAACTGTTTTTT	CAWSVHEKLFF
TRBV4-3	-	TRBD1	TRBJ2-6	TGCGCCAGCAGCCAGGGGACAGGGGGTAGAGCTGGGGCCAACGTCCTGACTTTC	CASSQGTGGRAGANVLTF
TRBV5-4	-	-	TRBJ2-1	TGTGCCAGCAGCTTGGACAACAGGGTGAGGGACAATGAGCAGTTCTTC	CASSLDNRVRDNEQFF
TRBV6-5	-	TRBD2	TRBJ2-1	TGTGCCAGCAGCACGGGACTAGGCCGCTCTGAGGAGCAGTTCTTC	CASSTGLGRSEEQFF
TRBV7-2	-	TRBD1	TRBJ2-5	TGTGCCAGCAGCTTACGTCGCGGGACAGGCCAAGAGACCCAGTACTTC	CASSLRRGTGQETQYF
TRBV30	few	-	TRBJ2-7	TGTGCCTGGAGTGTGGCCTTTTTCGACGAGCAGTACTTC	CAWSVAFFDEQYF
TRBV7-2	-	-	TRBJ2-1	TGTGCCAGCAGCCTACTGAGTTCCACCAATGAGCAGTTCTTC	CASSLLSSTNEQFF
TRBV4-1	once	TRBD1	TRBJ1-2	TGCGCCAGCAGCCAACCCAGGGGGCTGGGCTATGGCTACACCTTC	CASSQPRGLGYGYTF
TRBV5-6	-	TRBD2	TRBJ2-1	TGTGCCAGCAGCACGAACTGGAGGCCGGCGGGAGTCTACAATGAGCAGTTCTTC	CASSTNWRPAGVYNEQFF
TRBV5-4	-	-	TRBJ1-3	TGTGCCAGCAGCTTGGACTCTGGAAACACCATATATTTT	CASSLDSGNTIYF
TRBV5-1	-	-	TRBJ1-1	TGCGCCAGCAGCTTGGGCGGAGAAGCTTTCTTT	CASSLGGEAFF
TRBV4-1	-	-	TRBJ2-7	TGCGCCAGCAGCCGGGGCGGTGTTAGCGCCTACGAGCAGTACTTC	CASSRGGVSAYEQYF
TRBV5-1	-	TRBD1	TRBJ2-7	TGCGCCAGCAGCTTGTCGTCAGGGGGTCTCTACGAGCAGTACTTC	CASSLSSGGLYEQYF
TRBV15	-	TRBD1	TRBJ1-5	TGTGCCACCAGCCTGGACAGGTCGGGCCCCCAGCATTTT	CATSLDRSGPQHF
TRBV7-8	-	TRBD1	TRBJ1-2	TGTGCCAGCAGCCTCGACAGGGGCGTATATGGCTACACCTTC	CASSLDRGVYGYTF
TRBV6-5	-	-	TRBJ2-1	TGTGCCACCCGTCTGGGCTTCAATGAGCAGTTCTTC	CATRLGFNEQFF
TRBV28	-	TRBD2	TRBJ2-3	TGTGCCAGCAGCTCCCTGGGACTAGCGGGAGAGTCAGATACGCAGTATTTT	CASSSLGLAGESDTQYF
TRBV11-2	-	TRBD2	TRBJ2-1	TGTGCCAGCAGCTTATTTGGGGGAGGGCTATACAATGAGCAGTTCTTC	CASSLFGGGLYNEQFF
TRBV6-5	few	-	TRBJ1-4	TGTGCCAGCAAAACTATGGGCAGGGAAGAAAAACTGTTTTTT	CASKTMGREEKLFF